These 18 T cell receptor beta chains originate from one sample sequenced in a study of identifying expanded T cells in peripheral blood. Here immunoSEQ multiplex PCR was the method, and the copy in TCRdb shows in-frame clones only, minus some. The sample has tens of thousands of clones; around 84% are singletons. Sequencing was done on a sample of blood. The receptors originated from a person aged 18 to 75 in good health.

This chain joins TRBV14 and TRBJ2-3; D not resolved. Trimming took 0 bases from V and 4 from J, leaving 8 bases between them. Looked up from germline, CDR1 is SGHDN and CDR2 is FVKESK. This CDR3 comprises 14 residues. The CDR3 is CASSQDLQSDTQYF. Here the CDR3 DNA reads TGTGCCAGCAGCCAAGATCTACAGTCAGATACGCAGTATTTT.

The CDR3 protein is CASSLPGLAGVYEQYF. Here the CDR3 DNA reads TGTGCCAGCAGCTTACCGGGACTAGCGGGAGTCTACGAGCAGTACTTC. The chain combines TRBV11-2 with TRBJ2-7; 14 positions agree with TRBD2. V shed 2 bases, J shed 3 bases, and the junction held 3 bases outside the gene matches. Germline CDR1 is SGHAT and CDR2 is FQNNGV. The CDR3 has 16 amino acids.

The chain recombines TRBV21-1 with TRBJ2-5; the table assigns TRBD2, which was not confirmed against the DNA. TRBV21-1 is classified as a pseudogene. This CDR3 has 14 residues. The CDR3 DNA sequence: TGTGCCAGCAGCATAAGGAGGGACCGAGAGACCCAGTACTTC. Residues: CASSIRRDRETQYF.

The chain uses TRBV27 and TRBJ2-7, with a weak D call TRBD2 (6 bases). The length of the CDR3 is 17 residues. Germline loops: CDR1 MNHEY, CDR2 SMNVEV (reference sequence). The ends were cut back, 5 bases at V and 3 bases at J, with 23 bases in the middle. The CDR3 region is CASSPYPSRLDGYEQYF. The CDR3 DNA follows: TGTGCCAGCAGTCCCTACCCGTCAAGACTAGATGGCTACGAGCAGTACTTC.

The V gene is TRBV19, the J gene TRBJ1-2; D gene ambiguous. Germline assignment: CDR1 LNHDA and CDR2 SQIVND (reference sequence). This CDR3 is built from 13 residues. Trimming left V 3 bases short and J 4 bases short, with 9 bases between. The chain's CDR3 is CASSIGVLYGYTF. Here the CDR3 DNA reads TGTGCCAGTAGTATCGGCGTCCTCTATGGCTACACCTTC.

The V gene is TRBV11-2, the J gene TRBJ1-5; D might be TRBD1 (5 bases). V lost 3 bases, J lost 9 bases, and 18 bases lay in between. The CDR3 contains 15 residues. Germline CDR1 reads SGHAT; CDR2 reads FQNNGV. CDR3 sequence reads: CASSFDRGAGPPQHF. The CDR3 coding sequence is TGTGCCAGCAGCTTTGATCGGGGCGCGGGCCCGCCCCAGCATTTT.

The J gene is TRBJ2-7, the V gene TRBV14; D unresolved. The CDR3 loop spans 12 amino acids. The germline V gene has CDR1 SGHDN and CDR2 FVKESK. The V and J ends lost 4 bases and 5 bases respectively, with 9 bases between them. CDR3 region: CASSLDTDEQYF. As DNA, the CDR3 is TGTGCCAGCAGCCTTGACACGGACGAGCAGTACTTC.

This clone appeared a single time. The CDR3 sequence: CASSGRTYNEQFF. CDR3 DNA sequence: TGTGCCAGCTCCGGGAGGACCTACAATGAGCAGTTCTTC. This chain joins TRBV11-3 and TRBJ2-1, with TRBD2 matching 7 bases. Germline assignment: CDR1 SGHNT and CDR2 YENEEA. The CDR3 runs 13 residues. J was trimmed by 2 bases and V by 8 bases; bases with no gene match: 3. Together with reference TRBV11-3 and TRBJ2-1, the CDR3 gives the full variable domain: EAGVVQSPRYKIIEKKQPVAFWCNPISGHNTLYWYLQNLGQGPELLIRYENEEAVDDSQLPKDRFSAERLKGVDSTLKIQPAELGDSAVYLCASSGRTYNEQFFGPGTRLTVL.

This chain links TRBV5-4 with TRBJ1-2; 11 positions agree with TRBD1. The CDR3 is made up of 14 amino acids. The germline V gene has CDR1 SGHNT and CDR2 YYREEE (reference sequence). After removal of 3 bases from V and 4 bases from J, the junction contained 2 bases not matched to a gene. CDR3 amino acids: CASSSGQGVYGYTF. In DNA form, the CDR3 reads TGTGCCAGCAGCTCGGGACAGGGGGTCTATGGCTACACCTTC.

This chain connects TRBV10-3 to TRBJ2-5, with 10 bases aligning to TRBD1. The germline V gene has CDR1 ENHRY and CDR2 SYGVKD. This CDR3 region has 15 residues. The J segment lost 5 bases and the V segment lost 3 bases, leaving 6 bases of the junction unmatched. Written as DNA, the CDR3 is TGTGCCATCAGTGACGGGGGACAGGGGTTTGAGACCCAGTACTTC. This encodes CAISDGGQGFETQYF.

The chain uses TRBV7-2 and TRBJ2-7; 12 nucleotides align to TRBD1. The CDR3 spans 18 residues. Germline trimming cut 0 bases from V and 0 bases from J; bases unmatched to any gene: 6. Per the germline V gene, CDR1 is SGHTA and CDR2 is FQGNSA. The CDR3 nucleotides read TGTGCCAGCAGCTTAGCGACGGGGACAGGGGGCCGCTCCTACGAGCAGTACTTC. Protein sequence: CASSLATGTGGRSYEQYF.

About this clone itself: The junction departs from germline at one end; a sequencing error may be responsible. V usage is TRBV20-1 and J usage is TRBJ2-7; 10 bases line up with TRBD1. This CDR3 spans 11 amino acids. CDR1 is DFQATT and CDR2 is SNEGSKA in the germline V gene (reference sequence). CDR3 protein: CSARAGGTGDF. The CDR3 coding sequence is TGCAGTGCTAGAGCCGGGGGGACAGGGGACTTC.

By proportion, this clone is medium-sized (0.01 to 0.1%). The chain is built from TRBV6-5 and TRBJ2-7; possibly TRBD2 for D (6 bases). This CDR3 is built from 15 residues. With 6 bases removed from V and 3 bases from J, the gap between germline ends came to 18 bases. CDR1 and CDR2 from the germline V gene are MNHEY and SVGAGI. CDR3 residues: CASSPGGTGDYEQYF. The DNA of the CDR3 is TGTGCCAGCAGCCCTGGGGGGACGGGGGACTACGAGCAGTACTTC.

J is TRBJ1-4 and V is TRBV7-9; TRBD1 is a possible D gene (6 bases). Trimming removed 5 bases from V and 3 bases from J, with 13 bases in between. The CDR3 is made up of 15 amino acids. Germline CDR1 reads SEHNR; CDR2 reads FQNEAQ (reference sequence). The CDR3 DNA is TGTGCCAGCAGCGCGACAGGACTGGCTAATGAAAAACTGTTTTTT. Translating gives CASSATGLANEKLFF.

J is TRBJ2-7 and V is TRBV20-1; D is unclear. Trimming pared 5 bases from V and 12 bases from J, leaving 8 bases between. The CDR3 runs 8 residues. Germline V gene lookup returns CDR1 DFQATT and CDR2 SNEGSKA (reference sequence). The CDR3: CSAELGYF. CDR3 DNA sequence: TGCAGTGCTGAGCTTGGGTACTTC.

This clone was seen once. The rearrangement uses TRBV28 and TRBJ2-1; 16 bases map to TRBD2. The CDR3 contains 15 residues. V gave up 3 bases and J gave up 7 bases; unmatched junction bases: 0. Germline CDR1 is MDHEN and CDR2 is SYDVKM. The CDR3 nucleotides are TGTGCCAGCAGTTTGGGACTAGCGGGAGGGAATGAGCAGTTCTTC. This codes for CASSLGLAGGNEQFF.

This clone has at least ten counts. The gene calls are TRBV20-1 and TRBJ1-1, with D hard to call. V lost 4 bases and J 11 bases, leaving 14 bases between the germline ends. The CDR3 runs to 11 residues. The germline V gene encodes CDR1 DFQATT and CDR2 SNEGSKA (reference sequence). CDR3 sequence: CSAIRAGIAFF. CDR3 sequence (DNA): TGCAGTGCTATCAGAGCGGGGATCGCTTTCTTT.

The chain employs TRBV11-2 and TRBJ2-3; the D is unclear. Trimming took off 2 bases at V and 1 base at J, with 10 bases between the two ends. Germline V gene lookup returns CDR1 SGHAT and CDR2 FQNNGV. The CDR3 has 15 amino acids. The CDR3: CASSLNGLGTDTQYF. In DNA form, the CDR3 reads TGTGCCAGCAGCTTAAATGGGTTAGGCACAGATACGCAGTATTTT.